This T cell receptor (beta chain) was obtained from a study of T cell responses to AZD1222 COVID-19 vaccine. Study results and caveats: Receipt of two AZD1222 doses was followed by a rise in Spike-specific TCR breadth and depth. Spike regions recognized by vaccine-associated CD4 TCRs spanned the protein, led by 160-218 and 743-854.

Using immunoSEQ multiplex PCR, the repertoire was profiled, and TCRdb retains in-frame clones only, with some absent. The sample lists roughly 97,000 clones; 70% to 90% were seen once. This clone was picked up one time. Its antigen is as yet unknown. V lost 0 bases and J 8 bases, leaving 15 bases between the germline ends. CDR1 is SGDLS and CDR2 is YYNGEE in the germline V gene. The CDR3 consists of 15 residues. The origin of this receptor is an adult in good health. The sample here was peripheral blood, taken on day 0 of AZD1222 vaccination. The chain is built from TRBV9 and TRBJ2-1; a possible D gene is TRBD1 (6 bases). CDR3 DNA sequence: TGTGCCAGCAGCGTAGACTTGGGGGCCCCGTATGAGCAGTTCTTC. This sequence encodes CASSVDLGAPYEQFF.